This TCR beta chain originates from a study of CD8+ T cells in alopecia areata. Looking at the study overall: Treated patients swallowed 5 to 10 mg of oral tofacitinib twice daily. Severity of treated patients was scored by affected scalp percentage.

With respect to this clone: Its antigen is still unknown.

As for treatment: oral pan-JAK inhibitor, 5-10 mg twice daily. Whole-study findings and limits: Amid tofacitinib therapy, many expanded lesional clones stayed present in scalp and blood. Scalp clonality, together with expanded CD8+ clones among the top 100, fell significantly with tofacitinib.

Between the trimmed V and J ends, which lost 5 bases and 0 bases, there was a span of 11 bases. Germline loops: CDR1 MNHEY, CDR2 SVGAGI. The CDR3 runs 15 residues. cDNA prepared by RNA extraction and subsequent reverse transcription served as the template for sequencing. Assay: immunoSEQ multiplex PCR; the TCRdb copy retains only in-frame clones and omits some. The data hold about 200,000 clones, with around 64% observed a single time. J is TRBJ1-5 and V is TRBV6-5; D uncertain. The source of this sequence is a human donor with alopecia areata. This sample comprised CD4+ T cells sorted from blood, obtained at week 49, from a patient treated with tofacitinib. The CDR3 region is CASSPSGISNQPQHF. The CDR3 region has the DNA TGTGCCAGCAGTCCTTCTGGGATTAGCAATCAGCCCCAGCATTTT.